A selection of T cell receptor beta chains follows, all from one sample in a study of radiotherapy plus CTLA-4 blockade in lung cancer. Only in-frame clones appear in the TCRdb table, and some are missing; sequencing was by immunoSEQ multiplex PCR. The table records more than 25,000 clones, around three quarters of them present only once. The input for sequencing was peripheral blood, taken from a patient treated with radiotherapy plus ipilimumab. Receptors originate from a human donor with non-small cell lung cancer that progressed on radiotherapy plus ipilimumab. The CDR3 runs from the conserved cysteine through the conserved F or W. The order of the fields is V gene, clone size, D gene, J gene, CDR3 DNA, CDR3 protein. D genes are given only for firm matches. Rows may omit the clone size; those that give it use once, few, many or a size class.

>TRBV27|.|.|TRBJ2-3
TGTGCCAGCAGTTTATCAGGTAGCACAGATACGCAGTATTTT
CASSLSGSTDTQYF
>TRBV4-3|.|.|TRBJ1-5
TGCGCCAGCAGCCAAGATGGCAGCCCCAATCAGCCCCAGCATTTT
CASSQDGSPNQPQHF
>TRBV27|.|.|TRBJ2-6
TGTGCCAGCAGGGACCCGGGACTCCGCTCTGGGGCCAACGTCCTGACTTTC
CASRDPGLRSGANVLTF
>TRBV10-3|.|.|TRBJ2-5
TGTGCCCTCCAGAGGGAGTTGGGAGAGACCCAGTACTTC
CALQRELGETQYF
>TRBV29-1|.|TRBD2|TRBJ2-7
TGCAGCGTCTTGACTAGCGGCTTCTCCTACGAGCAGTACTTC
CSVLTSGFSYEQYF
>TRBV30|.|TRBD1|TRBJ1-2
TGTGCCTGGAGTGTACTCTACAAACAGGGGCCCGTCCGATTTAACTATGGCTACACCTTC
CAWSVLYKQGPVRFNYGYTF
>TRBV10-3|.|TRBD1|TRBJ2-1
TGTGCCATCAGGGACAGGGGAGAAGTGGACAATGAGCAGTTCTTC
CAIRDRGEVDNEQFF
>TRBV7-9|few|.|TRBJ2-7
TGTGCCAGCAGCTTAGGCTCCTACGAGCAGTACTTC
CASSLGSYEQYF
>TRBV19|.|.|TRBJ1-5
TGTGCCAGTAGTGTTGGACGGCGAGGGAGCAATCAGCCCCAGCATTTT
CASSVGRRGSNQPQHF
>TRBV7-9|.|.|TRBJ1-3
TGTGCCAGCAGCTCCACCGAGTCCTCTGGAAACACCATATATTTT
CASSSTESSGNTIYF
>TRBV10-3|.|.|TRBJ2-7
TGTGCCATCAGGGATGGGCGGAGCTCCTACGAGCAGTACTTC
CAIRDGRSSYEQYF
>TRBV2|.|.|TRBJ1-2
TGTGCCAGCAGTGAACCCGGGAGGGACTATGGCTACACCTTC
CASSEPGRDYGYTF
>TRBV7-2|.|.|TRBJ2-7
TGTGCCAGCAGCTTAGCGGCGGCCAGGGGCGGCGAGCAGTACTTC
CASSLAAARGGEQYF
>TRBV10-3|.|TRBD1|TRBJ1-1
TGTGCCTCGGGACAGGAGCCGAACACTGAAGCTTTCTTT
CASGQEPNTEAFF
>TRBV28|.|.|TRBJ2-7
TGTGCCAGCGCCTTTCGGACAGCCGGCCTCTCCTACGAGCAGTACTTC
CASAFRTAGLSYEQYF
>TRBV30|.|.|TRBJ2-7
TGTGCCTGGAGTGTACAGTCGGACTACGAGCAGTACTTC
CAWSVQSDYEQYF
>TRBV14|.|TRBD2|TRBJ2-3
TGTGCCAGCAGCCAAGAACTCAGCGGGATAACAGATACGCAGTATTTT
CASSQELSGITDTQYF
>TRBV6-4|.|TRBD2|TRBJ2-2
TGTGCCAGCAGTAGCGGGGACACCGGGGAGCTGTTTTTT
CASSSGDTGELFF
>TRBV9|few|.|TRBJ2-1
TGTGCCAGCAGCCCTTATCCCGGGACTGATACTGAGCAGTTCTTC
CASSPYPGTDTEQFF
>TRBV5-1|.|.|TRBJ1-5
TGCGCCAGCAGCTTGACTACAGGCAATCAGCCCCAGCATTTT
CASSLTTGNQPQHF
>TRBV6-5|.|.|TRBJ1-1
TGTGCCAGCAGTTACAACGCCGCCGGTACTGAAGCTTTCTTT
CASSYNAAGTEAFF
>TRBV30|.|.|TRBJ1-5
TGTGCCTGGAGCGAAGGAGGCGGTCAGCCCCAGCATTTT
CAWSEGGGQPQHF
>TRBV5-8|.|.|TRBJ1-4
TGTGCCAGCAGCCCCCGGGACACCGGTGAAAAACTGTTTTTT
CASSPRDTGEKLFF
>TRBV9|.|TRBD2|TRBJ2-3
TGTGCCAGCAGCGATAGCGGGATGGCGGCAGATACGCAGTATTTT
CASSDSGMAADTQYF
>TRBV27|.|TRBD1|TRBJ2-5
TGTGCCAGGCGCCGGACAGGAGACCCCCCCGAGAGACCCCAGTACTTC
CARRRTGDPPERPQYF
>TRBV20-1|.|.|TRBJ1-2
TGCAGTGCTAGAGCGGGGTATGGCTACACCTTC
CSARAGYGYTF
>TRBV5-1|.|TRBD1|TRBJ2-3
TGCGCCAGCACCTTAAGACAGGGTGGGACAGATACGCAGTATTTT
CASTLRQGGTDTQYF
>TRBV18|few|TRBD1|TRBJ2-7
TGTGCCAGCTCACCAGGGCAGGGGGCCTACGAGCAGTACTTC
CASSPGQGAYEQYF
>TRBV11-1|once|.|TRBJ2-1
TGTGCCAGCAGCAGCCGGGGCTTTTACAATGAGCAGTTCTTC
CASSSRGFYNEQFF
>TRBV5-1|.|.|TRBJ2-7
TGCGCCAGCAGCCTCGGTGCGGGGTCCTCGTACGAGCAGTACTTC
CASSLGAGSSYEQYF
>TRBV6-5|.|.|TRBJ1-5
TGTGCCAGCAGTTACTCGAGGGGGACGGACAATCAGCCCCAGCATTTT
CASSYSRGTDNQPQHF
>TRBV5-1|.|.|TRBJ1-1
TGCGCCAGCAGCCGTGACGGACAGATCCTCACTGAAGCTTTCTTT
CASSRDGQILTEAFF
>TRBV7-2|.|.|TRBJ1-1
TGTGCCAGCAGCTTAGACGAATGGACTGAAGCTTTCTTT
CASSLDEWTEAFF
>TRBV5-6|.|.|TRBJ2-5
TGTGCCAGCAGCTCCACGACCCTACAAGAGACCCAGTACTTC
CASSSTTLQETQYF
>TRBV5-4|.|TRBD1|TRBJ1-1
TGTGCCAGCAGCAGTACAGGGGCGAACACTGAAGCTTTCTTT
CASSSTGANTEAFF
>TRBV29-1|few|.|TRBJ2-3
TGCAGCGTTGAATCGGGACTCACAGATACGCAGTATTTT
CSVESGLTDTQYF
>TRBV4-1|.|.|TRBJ1-4
TGCGCCAGCAGCCAAGGGACAGTCAACGGTGAAAAACTGTTTTTT
CASSQGTVNGEKLFF
>TRBV7-2|.|.|TRBJ2-7
TGTGCCAGCAGCTTAAGGCGAGGGCCAGGAGAGCAGTACTTC
CASSLRRGPGEQYF
>TRBV28|.|.|TRBJ2-1
TGTGCCAGCAGTTTAGGAGGCCACAATGAGCAGTTCTTC
CASSLGGHNEQFF